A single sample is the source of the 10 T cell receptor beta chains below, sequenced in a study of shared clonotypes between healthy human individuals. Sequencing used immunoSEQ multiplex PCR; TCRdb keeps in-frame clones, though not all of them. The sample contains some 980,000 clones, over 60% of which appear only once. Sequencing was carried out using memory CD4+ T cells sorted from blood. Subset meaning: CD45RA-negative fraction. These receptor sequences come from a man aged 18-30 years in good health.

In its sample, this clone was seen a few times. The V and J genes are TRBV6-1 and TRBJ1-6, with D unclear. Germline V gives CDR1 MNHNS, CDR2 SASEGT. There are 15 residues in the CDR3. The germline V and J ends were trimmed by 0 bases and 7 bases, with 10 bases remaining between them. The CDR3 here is CASSEAAQPNSPLHF. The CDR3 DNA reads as TGTGCCAGCAGTGAAGCCGCCCAGCCCAATTCACCCCTCCACTTT.

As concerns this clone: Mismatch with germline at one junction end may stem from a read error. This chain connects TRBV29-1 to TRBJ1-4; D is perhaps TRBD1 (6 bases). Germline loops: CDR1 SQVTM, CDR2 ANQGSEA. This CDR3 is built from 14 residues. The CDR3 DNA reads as TGCAGCGTCGCCGAGGGGACAACGAATGAAAAACTGTTTTTT. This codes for CSVAEGTTNEKLFF.

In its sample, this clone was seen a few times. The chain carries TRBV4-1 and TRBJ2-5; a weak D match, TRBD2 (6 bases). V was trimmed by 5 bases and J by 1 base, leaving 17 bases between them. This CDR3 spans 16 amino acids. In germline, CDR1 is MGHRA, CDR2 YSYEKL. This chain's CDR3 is CASSKVAGWAQETQYF. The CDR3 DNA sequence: TGCGCCAGCAGCAAAGTGGCGGGGTGGGCCCAAGAGACCCAGTACTTC.

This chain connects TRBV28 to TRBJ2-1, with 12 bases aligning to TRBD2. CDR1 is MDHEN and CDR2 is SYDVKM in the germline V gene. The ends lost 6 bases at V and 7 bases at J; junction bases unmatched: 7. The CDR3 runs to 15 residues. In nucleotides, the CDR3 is TGTGCCAGCAGCCTACTAGCGGGGGGCAAAAATGAGCAGTTCTTC. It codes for CASSLLAGGKNEQFF. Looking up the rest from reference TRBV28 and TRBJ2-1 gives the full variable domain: DVKVTQSSRYLVKRTGEKVFLECVQDMDHENMFWYRQDPGLGLRLIYFSYDVKMKEKGDIPEGYSVSREKKERFSLILESASTNQTSMYLCASSLLAGGKNEQFFGPGTRLTVL.

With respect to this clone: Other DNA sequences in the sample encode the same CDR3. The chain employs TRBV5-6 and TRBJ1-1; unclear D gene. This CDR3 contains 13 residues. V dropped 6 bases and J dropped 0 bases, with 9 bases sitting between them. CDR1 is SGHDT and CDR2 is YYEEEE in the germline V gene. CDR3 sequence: CASNEGMNTEAFF. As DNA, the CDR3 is TGTGCCAGCAATGAGGGCATGAACACTGAAGCTTTCTTT.

This CDR3 is CASSPPSGGGWANEQFF. CDR3 sequence (DNA): TGCGCCAGCAGCCCCCCATCCGGGGGCGGTTGGGCCAATGAGCAGTTCTTC. J is TRBJ2-1 and V is TRBV5-1; D tentatively fits TRBD1 or TRBD2 (6 bases each). This CDR3 contains 17 residues. The germline V and J ends were trimmed by 4 bases and 6 bases, with 23 bases remaining between them. CDR1 is SGHRS and CDR2 is YFSETQ in the germline V gene.

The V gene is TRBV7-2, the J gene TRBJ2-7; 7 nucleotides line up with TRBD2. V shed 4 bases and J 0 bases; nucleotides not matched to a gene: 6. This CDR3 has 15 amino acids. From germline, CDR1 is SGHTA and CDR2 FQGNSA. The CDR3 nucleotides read TGTGCCAGCAGCTGGGCCGGGACTACCTCCTACGAGCAGTACTTC. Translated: CASSWAGTTSYEQYF.

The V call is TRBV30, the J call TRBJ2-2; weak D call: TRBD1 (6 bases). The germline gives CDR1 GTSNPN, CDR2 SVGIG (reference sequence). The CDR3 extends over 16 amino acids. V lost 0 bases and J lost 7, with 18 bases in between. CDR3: CAWSVRGTFLSGELFF. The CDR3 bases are TGTGCCTGGAGTGTACGAGGGACATTTCTCAGCGGGGAGCTGTTTTTT.

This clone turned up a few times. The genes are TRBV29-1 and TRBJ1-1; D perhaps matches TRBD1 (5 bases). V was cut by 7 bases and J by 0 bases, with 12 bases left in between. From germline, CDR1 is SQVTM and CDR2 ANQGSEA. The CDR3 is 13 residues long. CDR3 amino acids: CSGSGQMNTEAFF. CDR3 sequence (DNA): TGCAGCGGGTCAGGGCAGATGAACACTGAAGCTTTCTTT.

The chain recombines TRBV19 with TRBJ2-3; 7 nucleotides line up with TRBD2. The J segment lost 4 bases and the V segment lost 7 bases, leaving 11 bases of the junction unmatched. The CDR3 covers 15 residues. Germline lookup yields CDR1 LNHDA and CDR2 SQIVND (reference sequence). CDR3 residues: CASKPGLLGADTQYF. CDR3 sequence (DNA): TGTGCCAGTAAGCCGGGACTACTAGGGGCAGATACGCAGTATTTT.